This TCR beta chain stems from a study of blood T cell repertoires in COVID-19. Germline V gene data show CDR1 as SGHTA and CDR2 as FQGTGA. The V and J ends lost 1 base and 0 bases, in that order; junction bases with no gene match: 6. The CDR3 runs to 17 residues. TCRdb's copy holds only in-frame clones and misses some; the assay was immunoSEQ multiplex PCR. This sample carries under 200,000 clones, roughly 90% of them seen once, and the ten largest clones take 5% to 8.5%. The sequencing sample was made of PBMCs or T cells enriched from blood (not recorded which). The sequence derives from a woman aged 50 to 60 who had recovered from COVID-19. The V call is TRBV7-3, the J call TRBJ2-1; TRBD1 aligns across 7 bases. The CDR3 DNA reads as TGTGCCAGCAGCTTAATCGGGACAGCCTACTCCTACAATGAGCAGTTCTTC. This gives the protein CASSLIGTAYSYNEQFF.